This entry lists 21 T cell receptor beta chains sequenced from one sample in a study of blood T cell repertoires in COVID-19. Clones were sequenced by immunoSEQ multiplex PCR, and TCRdb holds only the in-frame ones, with some missing. Here the sample spans around 120,000 clones, roughly 91% being singletons. Sequencing input: peripheral blood. The receptor set was obtained from a human donor in a cohort sampled during active COVID-19.

Only one count was recorded for this clone. The genes are TRBV11-2 and TRBJ2-3; 9 bases line up with TRBD2. Germline CDR1 reads SGHAT; CDR2 reads FQNNGV. The CDR3 has 16 amino acids. Trimming removed 1 base from V and 2 bases from J; junction bases left unmatched: 4. The CDR3 nucleotides read TGTGCCAGCAGCTTAGGGGCGGGGGGGTTCACAGATACGCAGTATTTT. Translation gives CASSLGAGGFTDTQYF.

This chain connects TRBV5-1 to TRBJ2-4, with no clear D. From germline, CDR1 is SGHRS and CDR2 YFSETQ. V gave up 2 bases and J gave up 8 bases, with 11 bases separating them. This CDR3 region has 13 residues. Here the CDR3 reads CASSFPGIDIQYF. The CDR3 bases are TGCGCCAGCAGCTTCCCCGGTATCGACATTCAGTACTTC.

Comment on this clone: Mismatch with germline at one junction end may stem from a read error. V is TRBV12-3 or TRBV12-4 and J is TRBJ2-7; no clear D gene. CDR3 length: 12 residues. CDR3 sequence reads: CASRLVRCEQYF. The CDR3 nucleotides are TGTGCCAGCAGATTAGTCCGGTGCGAGCAGTACTTC.

The V and J genes are TRBV14 and TRBJ2-3; 10 bases are a match to TRBD2. This CDR3 is 16 amino acids long. Germline V gene data show CDR1 as SGHDN and CDR2 as FVKESK. V was pared by 6 bases and J by 4 bases, with 10 bases of the junction left unmatched. This chain's CDR3 is CASRPYSGRPADTQYF. The CDR3 bases are TGTGCCAGCAGACCCTATAGCGGGAGGCCGGCAGATACGCAGTATTTT.

This sequence joins TRBV6-5 and TRBJ2-1; D remains ambiguous. The CDR3 length is 13 residues. Germline CDR1 and CDR2: MNHEY and SVGAGI. Trimming stripped 6 bases from V and 8 bases from J, with 14 bases between. Here the CDR3 reads CASSIRSGHEQFF. Here the CDR3 DNA reads TGTGCCAGCAGCATTCGGAGTGGCCATGAGCAGTTCTTC.

V gene TRBV28 combines with J gene TRBJ1-6, with TRBD1 as a possible D gene (5 bases). The V end was cut by 7 bases, the J end by 10 bases, with 17 bases between. Germline V lookup: CDR1 MDHEN, CDR2 SYDVKM. The CDR3 sequence is 14 residues long. The CDR3 DNA follows: TGTGCCAGCATCTCTGGGGAGGGACGATCACCCCTCCACTTT. Translated: CASISGEGRSPLHF.

This clone occurred a few times. The J gene is TRBJ1-3, the V gene TRBV2; D is perhaps TRBD1 (6 bases). Trimming removed 6 bases at V and 0 bases at J, with 15 bases between. Looked up from germline, CDR1 is SNHLY and CDR2 is FYNNEI. The CDR3 is made up of 16 amino acids. CDR3 DNA sequence: TGTGCCAGCAGCTGGGGGCAGGGGAACTCTGGAAACACCATATATTTT. Protein: CASSWGQGNSGNTIYF. The variable domain in full, completed from reference TRBV2 and TRBJ1-3, reads EPEVTQTPSHQVTQMGQEVILRCVPISNHLYFYWYRQILGQKVEFLVSFYNNEISEKSEIFDDQFSVERPDGSNFTLKIRSTKLEDSAMYFCASSWGQGNSGNTIYFGEGSWLTVV.

This clone was seen once. At one boundary the junction diverges from the germline segment, which might be a read error. The V and J genes are TRBV7-7 and TRBJ2-2; the match to TRBD2 covers 10 bases. The CDR3 runs to 16 residues. Germline values: CDR1 SSHAT, CDR2 FNYEAQ (reference sequence). CDR3 sequence: CASSLTGTSVVGELFF. As DNA, the CDR3 is TGTGCTAGCAGCTTGACCGGGACTAGCGTGGTCGGGGAGCTGTTTTTT.

Concerning this clone: The same CDR3 is also encoded by other DNA sequences in this sample. The V and J genes are TRBV28 and TRBJ2-5; D is unclear. With 6 bases removed from V and 1 base from J, the gap between germline ends came to 9 bases. The CDR3 length is 13 residues. Germline V lookup: CDR1 MDHEN, CDR2 SYDVKM. CDR3 DNA sequence: TGTGCCAGCAGACCTAGGTCCCAAGAGACCCAGTACTTC. Protein: CASRPRSQETQYF.

V is TRBV5-1 and J is TRBJ2-2, with 7 positions matching TRBD1. The CDR3 has 14 residues. Trimming removed 9 bases from V and 5 bases from J; junction bases left unmatched: 10. Germline V gene sequence: CDR1 SGHRS, CDR2 YFSETQ. Written as DNA, the CDR3 is TGCGCCACCTCGACAGGGCGCCCAACCGGGGAGCTGTTTTTT. Protein sequence: CATSTGRPTGELFF.

The gene calls are TRBV6-5 and TRBJ2-1; TRBD1 might be the D (6 bases). V lost 6 bases and J 3 bases, leaving 12 bases between the germline ends. Germline V gene data show CDR1 as MNHEY and CDR2 as SVGAGI. CDR3 length: 14 residues. CDR3 amino acids: CASRGQGLYNEQFF. Here the CDR3 DNA reads TGTGCCAGCAGGGGTCAGGGGCTCTACAATGAGCAGTTCTTC.

This chain uses TRBV3-1 (or the pseudogene TRBV3-2) with TRBJ2-4; TRBD2 might be the D (5 bases). CDR1 is LGHDT, CDR2 YNNKEL, per germline (reference sequence). The CDR3 is 16 amino acids. V lost 1 base and J lost 0, with 10 bases in between. CDR3 sequence (DNA): TGTGCCAGCAGCCAAGCTAGCAGCATAGCCAAAAACATTCAGTACTTC. It yields the protein CASSQASSIAKNIQYF.

This chain uses TRBV5-5 with TRBJ1-5; D is ambiguous. Looked up from germline, CDR1 is SGHKS and CDR2 is YYEKEE (reference sequence). V was clipped by 3 bases and J by 2 bases, with 9 bases between them. The CDR3 has 14 amino acids. The CDR3 nucleotides are TGTGCCAGCAGCTCCCCTGGGCGCAATCAGCCCCAGCATTTT. It translates to CASSSPGRNQPQHF.

The J gene is TRBJ2-7, the V gene TRBV5-1; the match to TRBD2 covers 7 bases. V lost 1 base to trimming and J lost 0 bases; unmatched junction nucleotides: 10. The CDR3 extends over 17 amino acids. Germline assignment: CDR1 SGHRS and CDR2 YFSETQ. Here the CDR3 reads CASSLRPAREGSYEQYF. CDR3 in DNA: TGCGCCAGCAGCTTGAGGCCGGCCAGGGAGGGCTCCTACGAGCAGTACTTC.

The V gene is TRBV12-2, the J gene TRBJ2-1; the table assigns TRBD1, which was not confirmed against the DNA. TRBV12-2 has pseudogene status. The CDR3 consists of 16 residues. The CDR3 region is CASRREDRGDYNEQFF. The CDR3 DNA reads as TGTGCAAGTCGCCGTGAGGACAGGGGCGACTACAATGAGCAGTTCTTC.

This clone occurred once. This rearrangement joins TRBV7-9 to TRBJ1-4; D is unclear. V lost 4 bases and J lost 0, with 15 bases in between. The CDR3 runs 17 residues. CDR1 SEHNR and CDR2 FQNEAQ come from the germline V gene (reference sequence). Here the CDR3 reads CASSSYSLGPTNEKLFF. CDR3 nucleotides: TGTGCCAGCAGCTCTTACTCCCTCGGTCCAACTAATGAAAAACTGTTTTTT.

The V and J genes are TRBV5-1 and TRBJ2-5; maybe TRBD2 (5 bases). Trimming took 3 bases from V and 1 from J, leaving 10 bases between them. The germline V gene has CDR1 SGHRS and CDR2 YFSETQ. CDR3 length equals 14 residues. CDR3 in amino acids: CASSYGLTQETQYF. For the CDR3, the DNA is TGCGCCAGCAGCTATGGACTGACCCAAGAGACCCAGTACTTC.

This chain links TRBV4-1 with TRBJ2-7; D uncertain. The V end was cut by 4 bases, the J end by 1 base, with 14 bases between. CDR1 is MGHRA and CDR2 is YSYEKL in the germline V gene. The CDR3 extends over 15 amino acids. CDR3 DNA: TGCGCCAGCAGCCGTTACTCAGAGGAATCCTACGAGCAGTACTTC. Encoded protein: CASSRYSEESYEQYF.

V is TRBV7-8 and J is TRBJ2-2; no clear D gene. Germline V gene lookup returns CDR1 SGHVS and CDR2 FQNEAQ. The V and J ends lost 1 base and 7 bases respectively, with 10 bases between them. This CDR3 is built from 14 residues. The CDR3 DNA follows: TGTGCCAGCAGCTTAGACAGTCTCGGCGGGGAGCTGTTTTTT. Translation: CASSLDSLGGELFF.

The rearrangement links TRBV18 to TRBJ1-4, with D maybe TRBD1 (6 bases). With 3 bases removed from V and 3 bases from J, the gap between germline ends came to 11 bases. The length of the CDR3 is 15 residues. Looked up from germline, CDR1 is KGHSH and CDR2 is LQKENI. The CDR3: CASSPQTGSNEKLFF. The CDR3 DNA sequence: TGTGCCAGCTCACCCCAGACAGGCTCTAATGAAAAACTGTTTTTT.

The chain combines TRBV5-1 with TRBJ2-3, with 7 bases aligning to TRBD1. After removal of 4 bases from V and 2 bases from J, the junction contained 4 bases not matched to a gene. This CDR3 spans 14 amino acids. Germline-derived CDR1 and CDR2 are SGHRS and YFSETQ. The CDR3 spells CASSKTGNTDTQYF. CDR3 sequence (DNA): TGCGCCAGCAGCAAGACAGGGAACACAGATACGCAGTATTTT.